A single T cell receptor (beta chain) is shown here with its context. Its matching antigen is unknown. This CDR3 is 15 amino acids long. Germline V gene data show CDR1 as MDHEN and CDR2 as SYDVKM. Trimming cost V 2 bases and J 2 bases, with 9 bases left between them. Data came from immunoSEQ multiplex PCR; TCRdb stores just in-frame clones and leaves some out. The sample records fewer than 250,000 clones, roughly 83% being singletons. These donors were members of the roughly 110-subject validation cohort, a group separate from the roughly 670-subject first cohort. This sample stems from a study of cytomegalovirus exposure and HLA in healthy donors. Study-level information: A subsequent analysis stated that the 120 or so validation repertoires were run on the same platform as the roughly 670 first-cohort repertoires.

Notes on the study in general: In vitro, a few CMV-associated chains proved specific for CMV antigens. High sensitivity and specificity were reportedly achieved when the classifier diagnosed cytomegalovirus status.

The sequenced material came from PBMCs. The source of this sequence is a woman aged 18-35 years in good health and CMV-seronegative. This sequence joins TRBV28 and TRBJ2-2; either TRBD1 or TRBD2 may supply D (5 bases each). The DNA of the CDR3 is TGTGCCAGCAGTTTACCAGGGACCAACACCGGGGAGCTGTTTTTT. It specifies CASSLPGTNTGELFF.